The clone carrying this T cell receptor (beta chain) was recorded a few times. Its antigen is undetermined. This specimen belongs to a study of cytomegalovirus exposure and HLA in healthy donors. Study results and caveats: The classifier, whose performance was assessed in both the original and validation cohorts, reportedly diagnosed cytomegalovirus status with high specificity and sensitivity. There were several of the most significant clusters that appeared linked to common viral pathogens in a later analysis. Cytomegalovirus-associated TCR beta chains were listed, numbering around 150.

While unrecorded immune exposures were likely, the donors were nominally healthy when sampled. J lost 2 bases, V lost 3 bases, and 8 bases had no gene match. CDR1 LGHNA and CDR2 YNFKEQ come from the germline V gene. This CDR3 contains 16 residues. In the PCR, 60 Vbeta and 13 Jbeta primers were used. Assay: immunoSEQ multiplex PCR; the TCRdb copy retains only in-frame clones and omits some. Here the sample spans around 170,000 clones, roughly 80% being singletons. Source material: PBMCs. The chain links TRBV4-2 to TRBJ2-7, with TRBD2 matching over 9 bases. This sequence was found in a man aged 50-59 years in good health and CMV-seropositive. CDR3 residues: CASSQELAGGPYEQYF. CDR3 sequence (DNA): TGTGCCAGCAGCCAGGAACTAGCGGGCGGCCCCTACGAGCAGTACTTC.